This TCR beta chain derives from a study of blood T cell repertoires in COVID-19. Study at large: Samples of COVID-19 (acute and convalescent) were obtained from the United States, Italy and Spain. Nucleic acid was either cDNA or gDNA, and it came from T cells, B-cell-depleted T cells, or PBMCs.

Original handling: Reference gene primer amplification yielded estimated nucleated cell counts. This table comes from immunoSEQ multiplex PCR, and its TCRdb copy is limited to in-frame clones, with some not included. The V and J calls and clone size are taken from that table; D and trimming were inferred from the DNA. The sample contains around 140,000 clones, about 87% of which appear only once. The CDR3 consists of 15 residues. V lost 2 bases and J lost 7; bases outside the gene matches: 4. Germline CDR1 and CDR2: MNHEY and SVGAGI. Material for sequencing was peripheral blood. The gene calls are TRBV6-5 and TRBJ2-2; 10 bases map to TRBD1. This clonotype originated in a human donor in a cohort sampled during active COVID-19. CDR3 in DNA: TGTGCCAGCAGTTACGGGACAGGGGTGAACGGGGAGCTGTTTTTT. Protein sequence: CASSYGTGVNGELFF.